A single sample gave rise to the 20 T cell receptor beta chains below, sequenced in a study of shared clonotypes between healthy human individuals. Profiled with immunoSEQ multiplex PCR; TCRdb holds only in-frame clones, not every one. The sample consists of roughly 700,000 clones, roughly 70% of them appearing once. Sequences were obtained from memory CD4+ T cells sorted from blood. Indicated subset: CD45RA-negative fraction. These receptors came from a woman aged 25 to 45 in good health.

Regarding this clone: Other DNA variants within this sample encode the same CDR3. The chain employs TRBV7-2 and TRBJ1-2; 10 bases line up with TRBD1. The CDR3 length is 15 residues. The ends lost 5 bases at V and 0 bases at J; junction bases unmatched: 3. Germline CDR1 SGHTA, CDR2 FQGNSA. CDR3 region: CASSPGTGANYGYTF. The CDR3 DNA reads TGTGCCAGCAGCCCAGGGACAGGGGCTAACTATGGCTACACCTTC.

The genes are TRBV27 and TRBJ2-2; 8 bases line up with TRBD1. The CDR3 is 16 amino acids. V trimming: 3 bases; J trimming: 3 bases; junction bases outside the gene matches: 6. CDR1 is MNHEY, CDR2 SMNVEV, per germline (reference sequence). Written as DNA, the CDR3 is TGTGCCAGCAGTTTTCAGGGGGCGCAGGACACCGGGGAGCTGTTTTTT. Translation gives CASSFQGAQDTGELFF.

The V and J genes are TRBV5-8 and TRBJ1-4; D is undetermined. Germline CDR1 SGHTS, CDR2 YDEGEE. The CDR3 extends over 11 amino acids. Trimming took 0 bases from V and 15 from J, leaving 9 bases between them. The CDR3 here is CASSLGRTVFF. CDR3 DNA sequence: TGTGCCAGCAGCTTGGGACGGACGGTGTTTTTT.

V gene TRBV25-1 combines with J gene TRBJ2-2; D is perhaps TRBD1 (6 bases). Germline V lookup: CDR1 MGHDK, CDR2 SYGVNS. The germline V and J ends were trimmed by 7 bases and 4 bases, with 13 bases remaining between them. This CDR3 contains 14 residues. In DNA form, the CDR3 reads TGTGCCAGCACCCAGGGGCATGGCACCGGGGAGCTGTTTTTT. This translates into CASTQGHGTGELFF.

CDR3 loop: CASSPRSTSGKYGETQYF. The DNA for the CDR3 is TGTGCCAGCAGCCCCCGCTCGACTAGCGGGAAATATGGAGAGACCCAGTACTTC. The chain combines TRBV9 with TRBJ2-5; TRBD2 agrees at 11 bases. The CDR3 has 18 amino acids. CDR1 is SGDLS and CDR2 is YYNGEE in the germline V gene. Germline trimming cut 4 bases from V and 4 bases from J; bases unmatched to any gene: 15.

The V gene is TRBV11-2, the J gene TRBJ2-7, with D perhaps TRBD1 or TRBD2 (5 bases each). The CDR3 is made up of 11 amino acids. V lost 4 bases to trimming and J lost 6 bases, with 7 bases between them. The germline V gene encodes CDR1 SGHAT and CDR2 FQNNGV. The CDR3 DNA is TGTGCCAGCAGCTCAGGGACCGAGCAGTACTTC. Translation: CASSSGTEQYF.

V usage is TRBV11-2 and J usage is TRBJ2-2; 7 nucleotides line up with TRBD1. Germline trimming cut 4 bases from V and 2 bases from J; bases unmatched to any gene: 7. Germline lookup yields CDR1 SGHAT and CDR2 FQNNGV. The CDR3 consists of 16 residues. Written as DNA, the CDR3 is TGTGCCAGCAGCTCCATCCGGGACAGAAACACCGGGGAGCTGTTTTTT. This translates into CASSSIRDRNTGELFF. Combining the CDR3 with reference TRBV11-2 and TRBJ2-2 gives the whole variable domain EAGVAQSPRYKIIEKRQSVAFWCNPISGHATLYWYQQILGQGPKLLIQFQNNGVVDDSQLPKDRFSAERLKGVDSTLKIQPAKLEDSAVYLCASSSIRDRNTGELFFGEGSRLTVL.

V usage is TRBV6-1 and J usage is TRBJ2-5; D is unclear. The CDR3 loop spans 13 amino acids. The germline gives CDR1 MNHNS, CDR2 SASEGT. Trimming removed 3 bases from V and 5 bases from J, with 10 bases in between. CDR3 DNA sequence: TGTGCCAGCAGTGATTGGGGTGGGGAGACCCAGTACTTC. Protein sequence: CASSDWGGETQYF.

This clone was counted a few times. The sample carries other DNA sequences with the same CDR3. The rearrangement uses TRBV2 and TRBJ1-1; D remains ambiguous. The germline V gene encodes CDR1 SNHLY and CDR2 FYNNEI. The germline V and J ends were trimmed by 4 bases and 2 bases, with 8 bases remaining between them. This CDR3 has 13 residues. The CDR3 region has the DNA TGTGCCAGCAGTGGCGACCTCAACACTGAAGCTTTCTTT. Amino acids: CASSGDLNTEAFF.

Of note for this clone: Other DNA variants within this sample encode the same CDR3. The chain has TRBV6-1 and TRBJ2-7; D assignment may be TRBD1 or TRBD2 (5 bases each). Trimming pared 3 bases from V and 2 bases from J, leaving 8 bases between. This CDR3 is built from 13 residues. CDR1 and CDR2 from the germline V gene are MNHNS and SASEGT. CDR3 protein: CASSERGPYEQYF. Here the CDR3 DNA reads TGTGCCAGCAGTGAGAGGGGCCCCTACGAGCAGTACTTC.

V usage is TRBV5-1 and J usage is TRBJ2-3; no clear D. Per the germline V gene, CDR1 is SGHRS and CDR2 is YFSETQ. The CDR3 length is 11 residues. Trimming pared 2 bases from V and 6 bases from J, leaving 4 bases between. CDR3 DNA: TGCGCCAGCAGCTTTTTGGATACGCAGTATTTT. Translated, it gives CASSFLDTQYF.

J is TRBJ2-1 and V is TRBV6-8; D is perhaps TRBD1 or TRBD2 (5 bases each). V dropped 5 bases and J dropped 5 bases, with 13 bases sitting between them. The CDR3 contains 14 residues. Germline CDR1 reads MNHGY; CDR2 reads SAAAGT. In DNA, the CDR3 is TGTGCCAGCAGTCACAGGACTTTCCACAATGAGCAGTTCTTC. It yields the protein CASSHRTFHNEQFF.

The chain has TRBV5-1 and TRBJ2-3; 7 nucleotides match TRBD2. Germline V gene data show CDR1 as SGHRS and CDR2 as YFSETQ. Unmatched junction bases numbered 8, after V lost 1 base and J lost 3 bases. This CDR3 comprises 16 residues. The CDR3 region is CASSLSGTTNTDTQYF. The CDR3 DNA follows: TGCGCCAGCAGCTTGTCCGGGACTACGAATACAGATACGCAGTATTTT.

About this clone itself: This likely traces to a read error, being one base from a far larger clone. The same CDR3 can be traced to other DNA sequences in this sample. This chain links TRBV6-1 with TRBJ2-7, with unresolved D. The CDR3 totals 15 residues. The germline V gene has CDR1 MNHNS and CDR2 SASEGT. The CDR3 loop is CASSFDIPWDNKQYF. The CDR3 DNA reads as TGTGCCAGCAGTTTTGACATCCCTTGGGATAACAAGCAGTATTTC.

This chain links TRBV5-1 with TRBJ1-4; TRBD1 matches at 8 bases. Trimming took 4 bases from V and 8 from J; bases not matched to a gene: 7. CDR1 SGHRS and CDR2 YFSETQ come from the germline V gene. The CDR3 is made up of 14 amino acids. The CDR3 reads CASSPGQGLEKLFF. CDR3 DNA: TGCGCCAGCAGCCCCGGACAGGGTTTGGAAAAACTGTTTTTT.

This sequence joins TRBV6-1 and TRBJ2-1; 11 bases align to TRBD2. Per the germline V gene, CDR1 is MNHNS and CDR2 is SASEGT. V shed 5 bases, J shed 9 bases, and the junction held 9 bases outside the gene matches. CDR3 length equals 15 residues. As DNA, the CDR3 is TGTGCCAGCAGTTTTGAGACTAGCGGGATCGGTGAGCAGTTCTTC. It specifies CASSFETSGIGEQFF.

V is TRBV5-1 and J is TRBJ1-1; D call uncertain. Germline-derived CDR1 and CDR2 are SGHRS and YFSETQ. The CDR3 is 12 amino acids. Trimming pared 2 bases from V and 7 bases from J, leaving 9 bases between. The CDR3 region is CASSLGRGEAFF. CDR3 sequence (DNA): TGCGCCAGCAGCTTAGGACGTGGTGAAGCTTTCTTT.

This clone was seen only once. V is TRBV11-2 and J is TRBJ2-7; 9 nucleotides align to TRBD1. Trimming cost V 5 bases and J 4 bases; bases outside gene matches: 6. Germline CDR1 reads SGHAT; CDR2 reads FQNNGV. This CDR3 spans 14 amino acids. This CDR3 reads CASSPRTGAYEQYF. CDR3 DNA sequence: TGTGCCAGCAGCCCCCGGACAGGGGCGTACGAGCAGTACTTC.

This clone was counted a few times. This specimen includes other DNA sequences encoding the same CDR3. This chain links TRBV19 with TRBJ2-1; 11 bases map to TRBD1. V lost 1 base, J lost 3 bases, and 5 bases stayed unmatched. Per the germline V gene, CDR1 is LNHDA and CDR2 is SQIVND (reference sequence). The CDR3 totals 17 residues. DNA for the CDR3: TGTGCCAGTAGTATAGCAACCGGGACAGGGGGCTACAATGAGCAGTTCTTC. This translates into CASSIATGTGGYNEQFF. Full variable domain (outside the CDR3, taken from reference TRBV19 and TRBJ2-1): DGGITQSPKYLFRKEGQNVTLSCEQNLNHDAMYWYRQDPGQGLRLIYYSQIVNDFQKGDIAEGYSVSREKKESFPLTVTSAQKNPTAFYLCASSIATGTGGYNEQFFGPGTRLTVL.

This sequence joins TRBV4-1 and TRBJ1-4; D is unresolved. The CDR3 has 14 residues. V lost 0 bases, J lost 11 bases, and 13 bases lay in between. Per the germline V gene, CDR1 is MGHRA and CDR2 is YSYEKL. The CDR3 sequence is CASSQDGPPVKLFF. CDR3 nucleotides: TGCGCCAGCAGCCAAGATGGGCCGCCCGTGAAACTGTTTTTT.